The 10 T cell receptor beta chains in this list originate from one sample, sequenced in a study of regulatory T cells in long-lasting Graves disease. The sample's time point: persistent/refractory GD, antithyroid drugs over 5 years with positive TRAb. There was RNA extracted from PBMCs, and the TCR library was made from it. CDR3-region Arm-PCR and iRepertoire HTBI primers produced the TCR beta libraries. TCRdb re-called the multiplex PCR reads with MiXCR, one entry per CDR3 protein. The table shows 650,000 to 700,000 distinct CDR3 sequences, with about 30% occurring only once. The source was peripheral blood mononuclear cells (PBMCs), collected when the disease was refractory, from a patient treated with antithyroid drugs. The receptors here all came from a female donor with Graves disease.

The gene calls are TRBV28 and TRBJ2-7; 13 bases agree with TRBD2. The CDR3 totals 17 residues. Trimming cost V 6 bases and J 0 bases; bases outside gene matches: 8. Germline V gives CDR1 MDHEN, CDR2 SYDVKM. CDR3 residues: CASSSRTSGSPSYEQYF. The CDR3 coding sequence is TGTGCCAGCAGCTCAAGGACTAGCGGGAGCCCCTCCTACGAGCAGTACTTC. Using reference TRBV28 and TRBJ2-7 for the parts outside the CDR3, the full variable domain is DVKVTQSSRYLVKRTGEKVFLECVQDMDHENMFWYRQDPGLGLRLIYFSYDVKMKEKGDIPEGYSVSREKKERFSLILESASTNQTSMYLCASSSRTSGSPSYEQYFGPGTRLTVT.

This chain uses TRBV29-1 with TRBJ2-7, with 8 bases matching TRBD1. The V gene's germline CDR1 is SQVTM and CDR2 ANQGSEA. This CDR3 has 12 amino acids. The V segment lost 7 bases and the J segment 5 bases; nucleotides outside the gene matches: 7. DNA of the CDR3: TGCAGCGCCGAACAGGGGGACGACGAGCAGTACTTC. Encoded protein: CSAEQGDDEQYF.

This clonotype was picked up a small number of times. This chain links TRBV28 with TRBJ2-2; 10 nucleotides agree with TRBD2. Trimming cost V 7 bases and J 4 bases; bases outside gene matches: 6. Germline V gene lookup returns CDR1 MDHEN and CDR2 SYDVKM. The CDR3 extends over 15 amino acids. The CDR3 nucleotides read TGTGCCAGCACCTTGTCTAGCGGGAGCACCGGGGAGCTGTTTTTT. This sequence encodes CASTLSSGSTGELFF.

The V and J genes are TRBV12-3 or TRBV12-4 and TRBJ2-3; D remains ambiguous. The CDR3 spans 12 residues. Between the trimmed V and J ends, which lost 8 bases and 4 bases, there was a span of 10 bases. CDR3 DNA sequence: TGTGCCAGCGTATCCAGCTCAGATACGCAGTATTTT. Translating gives CASVSSSDTQYF.

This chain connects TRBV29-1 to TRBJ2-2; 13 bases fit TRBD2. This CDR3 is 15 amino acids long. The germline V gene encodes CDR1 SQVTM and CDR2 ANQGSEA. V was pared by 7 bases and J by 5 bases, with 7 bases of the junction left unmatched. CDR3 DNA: TGCAGCGCCTTCGGGACTAGCGGGAAAACCGGGGAGCTGTTTTTT. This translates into CSAFGTSGKTGELFF.

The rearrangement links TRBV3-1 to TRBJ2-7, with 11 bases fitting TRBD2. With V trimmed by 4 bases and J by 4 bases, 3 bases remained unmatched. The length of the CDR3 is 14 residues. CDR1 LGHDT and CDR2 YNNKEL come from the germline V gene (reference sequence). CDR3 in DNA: TGTGCCAGCAGCCTGACTAGCGGGATGTACGAGCAGTACTTC. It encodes CASSLTSGMYEQYF.

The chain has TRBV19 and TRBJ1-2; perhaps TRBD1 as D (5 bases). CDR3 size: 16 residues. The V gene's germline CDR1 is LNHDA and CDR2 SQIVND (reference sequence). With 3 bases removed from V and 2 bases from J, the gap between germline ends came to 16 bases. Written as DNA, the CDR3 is TGTGCCAGTAGTATGGCCCAACGGGGCTCAAACTATGGCTACACCTTC. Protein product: CASSMAQRGSNYGYTF.

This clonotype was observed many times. CDR3 residues: CASSEGVGYTF. The CDR3 DNA follows: TGTGCCAGCAGTGAAGGGGTAGGCTACACCTTC. The J gene is TRBJ1-2, the V gene TRBV2; D is uncertain. V lost 1 base and J lost 8, with 5 bases in between. From germline, CDR1 is SNHLY and CDR2 FYNNEI. The CDR3 spans 11 residues.

The CDR3 DNA reads TGCGCCAGCAGCTTGGGACAGGGGACCTCTGGGGCCAACGTCCTGACTTTC. Translated, it gives CASSLGQGTSGANVLTF. The chain links TRBV5-1 to TRBJ2-6; 8 bases agree with TRBD1. The V gene end was trimmed by 0 bases and the J gene end by 0 bases; junction bases not matched to a gene: 2. Germline V gives CDR1 SGHRS, CDR2 YFSETQ. CDR3 length equals 17 residues.

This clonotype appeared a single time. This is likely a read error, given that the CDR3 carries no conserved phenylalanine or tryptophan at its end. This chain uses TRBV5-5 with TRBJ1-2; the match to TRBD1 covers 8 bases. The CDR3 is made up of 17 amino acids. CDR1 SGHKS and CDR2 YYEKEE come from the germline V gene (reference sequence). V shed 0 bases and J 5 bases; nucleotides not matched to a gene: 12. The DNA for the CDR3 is TGTGCCAGCAGCTTGGCCCCTTCCGACAGGGGTCCATATGGCTACACCCTC. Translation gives CASSLAPSDRGPYGYTL.